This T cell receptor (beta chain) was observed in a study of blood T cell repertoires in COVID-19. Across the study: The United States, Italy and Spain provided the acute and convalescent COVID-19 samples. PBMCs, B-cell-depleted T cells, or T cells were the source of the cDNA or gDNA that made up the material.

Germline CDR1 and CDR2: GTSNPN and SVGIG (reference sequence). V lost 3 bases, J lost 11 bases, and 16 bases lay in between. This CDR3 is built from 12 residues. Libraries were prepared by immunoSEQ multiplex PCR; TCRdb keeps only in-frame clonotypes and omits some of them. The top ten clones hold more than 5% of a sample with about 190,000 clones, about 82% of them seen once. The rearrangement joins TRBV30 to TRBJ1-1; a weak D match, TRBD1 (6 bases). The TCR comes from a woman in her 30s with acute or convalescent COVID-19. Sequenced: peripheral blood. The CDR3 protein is CAWRGGGALAFF. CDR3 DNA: TGTGCCTGGAGGGGAGGGGGTGCGTTGGCTTTCTTT.